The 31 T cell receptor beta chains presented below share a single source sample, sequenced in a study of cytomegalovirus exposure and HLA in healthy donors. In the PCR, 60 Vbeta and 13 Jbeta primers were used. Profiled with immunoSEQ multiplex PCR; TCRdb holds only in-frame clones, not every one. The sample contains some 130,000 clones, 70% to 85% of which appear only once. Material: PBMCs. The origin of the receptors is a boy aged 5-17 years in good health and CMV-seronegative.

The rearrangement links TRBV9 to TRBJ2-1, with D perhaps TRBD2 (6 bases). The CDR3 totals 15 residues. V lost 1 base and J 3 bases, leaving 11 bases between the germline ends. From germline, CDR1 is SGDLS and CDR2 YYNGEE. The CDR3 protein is CASSVNSGDYNEQFF. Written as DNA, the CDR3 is TGTGCCAGCAGCGTAAATAGCGGAGACTACAATGAGCAGTTCTTC.

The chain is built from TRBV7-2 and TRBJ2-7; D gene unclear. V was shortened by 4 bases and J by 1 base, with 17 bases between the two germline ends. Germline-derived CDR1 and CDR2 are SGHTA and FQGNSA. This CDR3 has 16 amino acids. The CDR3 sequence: CASSSRVPKLSYEQYF. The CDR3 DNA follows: TGTGCCAGCAGCTCCCGGGTCCCCAAACTTTCCTACGAGCAGTACTTC.

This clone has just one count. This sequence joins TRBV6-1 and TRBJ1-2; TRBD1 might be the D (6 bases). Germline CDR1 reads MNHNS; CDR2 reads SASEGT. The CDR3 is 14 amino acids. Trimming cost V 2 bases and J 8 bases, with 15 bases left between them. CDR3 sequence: CASSESHPGGGYTF. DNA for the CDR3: TGTGCCAGCAGTGAATCGCACCCGGGGGGCGGCTACACCTTC.

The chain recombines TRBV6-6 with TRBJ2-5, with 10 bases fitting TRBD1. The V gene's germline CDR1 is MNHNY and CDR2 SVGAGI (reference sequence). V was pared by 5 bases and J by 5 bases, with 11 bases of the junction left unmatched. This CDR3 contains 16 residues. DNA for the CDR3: TGTGCCAGCAGTCCTCAACCGGGACAGGGGAGGGAGACCCAGTACTTC. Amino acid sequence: CASSPQPGQGRETQYF.

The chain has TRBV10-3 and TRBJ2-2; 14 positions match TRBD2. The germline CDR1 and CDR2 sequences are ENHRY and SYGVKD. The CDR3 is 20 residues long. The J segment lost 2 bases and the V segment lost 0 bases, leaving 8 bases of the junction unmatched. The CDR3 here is CAISESGGTSGSENTGELFF. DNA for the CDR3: TGTGCCATCAGTGAGTCGGGGGGGACTAGCGGGAGCGAAAACACCGGGGAGCTGTTTTTT.

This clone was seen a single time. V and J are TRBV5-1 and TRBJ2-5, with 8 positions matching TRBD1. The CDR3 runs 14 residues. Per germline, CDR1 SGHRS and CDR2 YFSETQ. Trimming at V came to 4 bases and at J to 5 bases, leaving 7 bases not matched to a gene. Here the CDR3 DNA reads TGCGCCAGCAGCGGCTCAGGGGGCGCGGAGACCCAGTACTTC. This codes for CASSGSGGAETQYF.

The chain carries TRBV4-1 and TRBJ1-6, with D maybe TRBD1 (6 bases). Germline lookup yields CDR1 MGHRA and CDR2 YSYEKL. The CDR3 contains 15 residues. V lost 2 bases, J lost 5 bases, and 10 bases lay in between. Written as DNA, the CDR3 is TGCGCCAGCAGCCAACTGGACAGAGATAATTCACCCCTCCACTTT. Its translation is CASSQLDRDNSPLHF.

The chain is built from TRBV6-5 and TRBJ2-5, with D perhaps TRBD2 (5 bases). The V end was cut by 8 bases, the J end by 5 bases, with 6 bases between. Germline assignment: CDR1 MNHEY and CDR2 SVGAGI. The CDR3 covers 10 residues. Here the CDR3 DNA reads TGTGCCAGCCGAGGGGAGACCCAGTACTTC. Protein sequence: CASRGETQYF.

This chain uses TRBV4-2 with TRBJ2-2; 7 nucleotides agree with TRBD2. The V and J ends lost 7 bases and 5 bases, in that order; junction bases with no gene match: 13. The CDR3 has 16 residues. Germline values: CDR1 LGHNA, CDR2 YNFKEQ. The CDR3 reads CASTPRGLVETGELFF. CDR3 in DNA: TGTGCCAGCACCCCACGTGGACTAGTGGAAACCGGGGAGCTGTTTTTT.

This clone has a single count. CDR3 residues: CASSAQTGEYGYTF. The DNA of the CDR3 is TGTGCCAGTAGTGCCCAGACAGGGGAATATGGCTACACCTTC. This sequence joins TRBV19 and TRBJ1-2; 8 bases map to TRBD1. CDR3 length: 14 amino acids. CDR1 LNHDA and CDR2 SQIVND come from the germline V gene (reference sequence). V gave up 5 bases and J gave up 5 bases; unmatched junction bases: 7.

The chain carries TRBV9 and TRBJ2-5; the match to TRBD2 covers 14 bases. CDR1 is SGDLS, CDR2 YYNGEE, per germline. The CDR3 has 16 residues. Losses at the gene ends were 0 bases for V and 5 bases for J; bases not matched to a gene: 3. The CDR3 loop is CASSVEGLAGVETQYF. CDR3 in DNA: TGTGCCAGCAGCGTAGAGGGACTAGCGGGAGTGGAGACCCAGTACTTC.

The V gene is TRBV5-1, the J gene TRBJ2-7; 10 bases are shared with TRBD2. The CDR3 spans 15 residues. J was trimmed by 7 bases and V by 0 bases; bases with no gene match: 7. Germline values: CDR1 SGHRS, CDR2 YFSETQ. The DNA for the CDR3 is TGCGCCAGCAGCTTGGGGAGCGGGGGGGCCGAAGAGCAGTACTTC. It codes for CASSLGSGGAEEQYF.

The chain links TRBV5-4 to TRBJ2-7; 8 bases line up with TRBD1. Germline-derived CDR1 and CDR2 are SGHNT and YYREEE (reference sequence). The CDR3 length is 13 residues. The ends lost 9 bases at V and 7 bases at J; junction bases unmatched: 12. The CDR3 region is CATRDRTFLEQYF. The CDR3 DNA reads TGTGCCACCCGGGACAGGACCTTTTTGGAGCAGTACTTC. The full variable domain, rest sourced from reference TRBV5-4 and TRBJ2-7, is ETGVTQSPTHLIKTRGQQVTLRCSSQSGHNTVSWYQQALGQGPQFIFQYYREEENGRGNFPPRFSGLQFPNYSSELNVNALELDDSALYLCATRDRTFLEQYFGPGTRLTVT.

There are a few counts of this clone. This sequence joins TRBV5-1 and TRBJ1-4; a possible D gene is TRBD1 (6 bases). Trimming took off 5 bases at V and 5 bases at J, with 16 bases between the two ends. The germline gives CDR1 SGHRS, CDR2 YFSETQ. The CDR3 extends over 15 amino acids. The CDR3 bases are TGCGCCAGCAGTATCATGGGACACCAGAATGAAAAACTGTTTTTT. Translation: CASSIMGHQNEKLFF.

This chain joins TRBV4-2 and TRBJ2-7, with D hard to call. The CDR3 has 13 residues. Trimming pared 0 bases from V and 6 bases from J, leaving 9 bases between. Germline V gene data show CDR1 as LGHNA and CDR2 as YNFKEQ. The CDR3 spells CASSQDSLPEQYF. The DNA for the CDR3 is TGTGCCAGCAGCCAAGACTCCCTCCCCGAGCAGTACTTC.

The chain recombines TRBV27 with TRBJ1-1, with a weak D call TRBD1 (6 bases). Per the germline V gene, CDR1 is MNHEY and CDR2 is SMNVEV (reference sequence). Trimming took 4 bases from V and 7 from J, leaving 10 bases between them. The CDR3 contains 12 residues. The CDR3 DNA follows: TGTGCCAGCAGTTCAAACAGGGATGAAGCTTTCTTT. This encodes CASSSNRDEAFF.

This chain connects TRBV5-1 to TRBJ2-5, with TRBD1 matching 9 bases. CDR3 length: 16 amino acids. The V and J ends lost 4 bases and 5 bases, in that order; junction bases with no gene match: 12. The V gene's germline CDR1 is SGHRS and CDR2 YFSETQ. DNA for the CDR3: TGCGCCAGCAGCCGAACCGCACAGGGGGCCGGGGAGACCCAGTACTTC. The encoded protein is CASSRTAQGAGETQYF. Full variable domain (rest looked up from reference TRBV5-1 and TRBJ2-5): KAGVTQTPRYLIKTRGQQVTLSCSPISGHRSVSWYQQTPGQGLQFLFEYFSETQRNKGNFPGRFSGRQFSNSRSEMNVSTLELGDSALYLCASSRTAQGAGETQYFGPGTRLLVL.

This CDR3 is CASSKTGIDYTF. DNA of the CDR3: TGTGCCAGCAGCAAAACAGGGATCGACTACACCTTC. This chain joins TRBV5-4 and TRBJ1-2; possibly TRBD1 for D (6 bases). The CDR3 is made up of 12 amino acids. Germline lookup yields CDR1 SGHNT and CDR2 YYREEE (reference sequence). V lost 4 bases, J lost 10 bases, and 14 bases lay in between.

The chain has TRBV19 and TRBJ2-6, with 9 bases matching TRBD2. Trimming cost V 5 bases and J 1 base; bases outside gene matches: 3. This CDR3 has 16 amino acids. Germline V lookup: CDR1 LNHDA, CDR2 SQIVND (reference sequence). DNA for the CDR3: TGTGCCAGTAGTCCCCTAGCGGGGTCTGGGGCCAACGTCCTGACTTTC. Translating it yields CASSPLAGSGANVLTF.

DNA of the CDR3: TGCGCCAGCAGCCGCAACAGGGAGTATAACTATGGCTACACCTTC. Amino acid sequence: CASSRNREYNYGYTF. This chain connects TRBV4-1 to TRBJ1-2; perhaps TRBD1 as D (6 bases). Germline CDR1 MGHRA, CDR2 YSYEKL. This CDR3 contains 15 residues. V gave up 4 bases and J gave up 1 base, with 13 bases separating them.

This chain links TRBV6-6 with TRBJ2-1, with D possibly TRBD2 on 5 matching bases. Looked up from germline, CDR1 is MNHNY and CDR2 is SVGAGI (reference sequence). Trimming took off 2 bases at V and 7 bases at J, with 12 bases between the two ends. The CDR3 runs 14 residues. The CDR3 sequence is CASSYLGVGNEQFF. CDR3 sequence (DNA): TGTGCCAGCAGTTACCTCGGGGTAGGGAATGAGCAGTTCTTC.

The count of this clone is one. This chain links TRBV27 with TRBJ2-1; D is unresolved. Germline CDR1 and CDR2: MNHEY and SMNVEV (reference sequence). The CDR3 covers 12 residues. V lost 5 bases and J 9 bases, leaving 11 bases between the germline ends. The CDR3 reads CASSIIGSEQFF. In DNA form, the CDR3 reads TGTGCCAGCAGTATAATCGGTAGTGAGCAGTTCTTC.

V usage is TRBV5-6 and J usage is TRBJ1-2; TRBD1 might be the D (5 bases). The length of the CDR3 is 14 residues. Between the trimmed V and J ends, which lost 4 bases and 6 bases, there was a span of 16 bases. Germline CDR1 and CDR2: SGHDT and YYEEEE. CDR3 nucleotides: TGTGCCAGCAGCCCCCCGCAGGGATTGGATGGCTACACCTTC. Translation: CASSPPQGLDGYTF.

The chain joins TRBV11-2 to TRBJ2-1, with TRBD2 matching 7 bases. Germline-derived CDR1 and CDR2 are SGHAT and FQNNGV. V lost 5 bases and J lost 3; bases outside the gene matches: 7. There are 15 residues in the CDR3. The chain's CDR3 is CASSLSGLGYNEQFF. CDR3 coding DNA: TGTGCCAGCAGCCTTAGCGGGTTGGGCTACAATGAGCAGTTCTTC.

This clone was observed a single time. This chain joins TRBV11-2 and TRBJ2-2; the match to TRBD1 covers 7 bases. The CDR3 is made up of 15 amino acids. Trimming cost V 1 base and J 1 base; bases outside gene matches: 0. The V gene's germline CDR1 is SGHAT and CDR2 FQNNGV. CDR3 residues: CASSLGTGNTGELFF. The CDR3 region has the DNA TGTGCCAGCAGCTTAGGGACAGGGAACACCGGGGAGCTGTTTTTT.

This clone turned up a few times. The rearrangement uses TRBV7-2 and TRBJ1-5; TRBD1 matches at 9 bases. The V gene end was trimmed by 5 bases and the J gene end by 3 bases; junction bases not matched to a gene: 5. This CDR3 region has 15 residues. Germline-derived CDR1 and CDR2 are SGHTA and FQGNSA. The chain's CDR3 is CASSVTGGNNQPQHF. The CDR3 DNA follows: TGTGCCAGCAGCGTGACAGGGGGGAACAATCAGCCCCAGCATTTT.

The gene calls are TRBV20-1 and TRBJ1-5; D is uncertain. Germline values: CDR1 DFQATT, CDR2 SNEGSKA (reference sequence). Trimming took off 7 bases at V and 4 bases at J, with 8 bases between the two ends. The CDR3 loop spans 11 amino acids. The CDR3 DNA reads TGCAGTGTCAGTGATAATCAGCCCCAGCATTTT. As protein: CSVSDNQPQHF.

The CDR3 loop is CASSFRGYYGEQYF. The CDR3 region has the DNA TGTGCCAGCAGCTTCCGGGGGTACTATGGCGAGCAGTACTTC. The V call is TRBV11-2, the J call TRBJ2-7; D is possibly TRBD2 (6 bases). Germline-derived CDR1 and CDR2 are SGHAT and FQNNGV. This CDR3 contains 14 residues. V was pared by 3 bases and J by 6 bases, with 15 bases between.

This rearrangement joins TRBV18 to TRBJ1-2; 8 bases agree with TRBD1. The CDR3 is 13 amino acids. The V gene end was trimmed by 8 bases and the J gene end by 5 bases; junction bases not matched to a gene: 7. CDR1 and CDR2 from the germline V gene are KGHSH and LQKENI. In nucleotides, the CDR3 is TGTGCCAGCCTCCGGGACAGGATGTATGGCTACACCTTC. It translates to CASLRDRMYGYTF.

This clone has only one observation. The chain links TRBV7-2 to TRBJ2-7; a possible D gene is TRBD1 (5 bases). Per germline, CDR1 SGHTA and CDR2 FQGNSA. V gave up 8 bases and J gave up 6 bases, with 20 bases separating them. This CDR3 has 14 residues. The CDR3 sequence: CASFRSGYFGEQYF. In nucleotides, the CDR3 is TGTGCCAGCTTTCGGTCAGGGTATTTCGGCGAGCAGTACTTC.

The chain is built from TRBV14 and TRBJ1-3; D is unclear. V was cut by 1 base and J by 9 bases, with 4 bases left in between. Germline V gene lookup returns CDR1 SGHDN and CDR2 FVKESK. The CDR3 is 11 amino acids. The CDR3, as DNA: TGTGCCAGCAGCCAAGCCTCCACCATATATTTT. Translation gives CASSQASTIYF.